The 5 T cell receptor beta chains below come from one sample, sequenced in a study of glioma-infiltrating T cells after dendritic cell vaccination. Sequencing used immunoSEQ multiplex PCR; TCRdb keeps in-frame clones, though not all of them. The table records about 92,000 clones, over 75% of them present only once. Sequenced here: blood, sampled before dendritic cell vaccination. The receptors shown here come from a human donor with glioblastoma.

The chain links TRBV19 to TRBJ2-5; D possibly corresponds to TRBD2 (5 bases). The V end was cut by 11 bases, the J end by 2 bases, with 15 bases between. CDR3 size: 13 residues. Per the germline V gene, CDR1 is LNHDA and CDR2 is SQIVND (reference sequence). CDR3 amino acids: CAPSKREQETQYF. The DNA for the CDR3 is TGTGCCCCGAGTAAAAGGGAGCAAGAGACCCAGTACTTC.

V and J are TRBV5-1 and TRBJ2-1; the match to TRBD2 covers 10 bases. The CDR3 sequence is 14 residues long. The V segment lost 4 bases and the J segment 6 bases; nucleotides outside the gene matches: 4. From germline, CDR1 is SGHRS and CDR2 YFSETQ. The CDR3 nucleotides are TGCGCCAGCAGCACGGGACTAGCGCCCAATGAGCAGTTCTTC. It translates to CASSTGLAPNEQFF.

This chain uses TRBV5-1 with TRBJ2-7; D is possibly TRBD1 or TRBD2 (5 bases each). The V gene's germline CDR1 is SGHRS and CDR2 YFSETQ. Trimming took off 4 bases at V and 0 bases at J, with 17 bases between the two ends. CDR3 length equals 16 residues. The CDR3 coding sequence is TGCGCCAGCAGCGTGGACAAAACGGGAATCTCCTACGAGCAGTACTTC. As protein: CASSVDKTGISYEQYF.

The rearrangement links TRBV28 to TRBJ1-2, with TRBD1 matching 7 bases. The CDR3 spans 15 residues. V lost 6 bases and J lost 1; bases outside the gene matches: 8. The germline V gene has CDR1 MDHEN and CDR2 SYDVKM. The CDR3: CASREGQWVNYGYTF. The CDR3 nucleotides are TGTGCCAGCAGAGAGGGACAGTGGGTTAACTATGGCTACACCTTC.

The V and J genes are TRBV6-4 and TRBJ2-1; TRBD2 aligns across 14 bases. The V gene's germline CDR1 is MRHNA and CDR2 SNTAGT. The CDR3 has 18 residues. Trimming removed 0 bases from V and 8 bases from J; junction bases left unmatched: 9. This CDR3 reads CASSDSTTTSGGVDEQFF. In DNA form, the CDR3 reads TGTGCCAGCAGTGACTCGACGACGACTAGCGGGGGGGTCGATGAGCAGTTCTTC.